This entry features one TCR beta chain sequence. The sample comes from a study of blood T cell repertoires in COVID-19. Study context: The United States, Italy and Spain were the sources of the acute and convalescent COVID-19 samples. The cDNA or gDNA used as material had been derived from T cells, B-cell-depleted T cells, or PBMCs.

Authors' data handling: Amplified reference gene primers provided the basis for estimating nucleated cell counts. TCRdb keeps only in-frame clones here, not all; method: immunoSEQ multiplex PCR. That table supplies the V and J calls and clone size; D and trimming were determined from the DNA. Of 70,000 to 90,000 clones in the sample, under 85% were seen once. The V and J ends lost 6 bases and 4 bases, in that order; junction bases with no gene match: 4. The germline gives CDR1 MNHEY, CDR2 SMNVEV (reference sequence). This CDR3 has 15 residues. This sequence was found in a man in his 70s with acute or convalescent COVID-19. The chain couples TRBV27 to TRBJ2-5, with 14 bases matching TRBD2. Source material: peripheral blood. The CDR3 DNA follows: TGTGCCAGCAGCTGGACTAGCGGGGGGCGAGAGACCCAGTACTTC. Its translation is CASSWTSGGRETQYF.